A selection of T cell receptor beta chains follows, all from one sample in a study of early T cells in non-severe SARS-CoV-2 infection. TCRdb redid the calling of the 5' RACE reads with MiXCR, one entry per CDR3 protein. The top ten hold approximately 7.5% of the sample, which has just under 90,000 distinct CDR3 sequences, around 14% seen once. Sequenced: whole blood. Receptor source: an adult who was a healthcare worker with PCR-confirmed SARS-CoV-2 infection or an uninfected control (not recorded which). The CDR3 runs from the conserved cysteine through the conserved F or W. D genes are given only for firm matches. Clone size is stated in some rows and not others, as once, few, many or a class when expanded.

clone_size j_call d_call v_call cdr3_nt cdr3_aa
- TRBJ1-5 - TRBV20-1 TGCAGTGCTAGCTCGGGGACCGCCGCTTGGCAGCCCCAGCATTTT CSASSGTAAWQPQHF
few TRBJ2-3 TRBD1 TRBV18 TGTGCCAGCTCGCCACAGGGGAGCACAGATACGCAGTATTTT CASSPQGSTDTQYF
few TRBJ2-1 TRBD1 TRBV29-1 TGCAGCGTTGAAGCAGGGGACAGGGGCTCCTACAATGAGCAGTTCTTC CSVEAGDRGSYNEQFF
few TRBJ2-3 - TRBV29-1 TGCAGCGTTGTTCGGACAGATACGCAGTATTTT CSVVRTDTQYF
once TRBJ2-1 TRBD2 TRBV28 TGTGCCAGCAGTTCACTGTCTAGCGGGAGTTACAATGAGCAGTTCTTC CASSSLSSGSYNEQFF
few TRBJ2-7 - TRBV29-1 TGCAGCGTGAGGACCTACGAGCAGTACTTC CSVRTYEQYF
- TRBJ1-5 - TRBV29-1 TGCAGCGTGTACGCGACAGGACACAATCAGCCCCAGCATTTT CSVYATGHNQPQHF
- TRBJ1-2 - TRBV2 TGTGCCAGCAAGCAGCAGCCGACCGGCTATGGCTACACCTTC CASKQQPTGYGYTF
- TRBJ1-2 TRBD1 TRBV4-1 TGCGCCAGCAGCCATGGACAGGGCCTTGGCTACACCTTC CASSHGQGLGYTF
few TRBJ2-7 - TRBV7-9 TGTGCCAGCAGCTTAGAAGGCAGGGGAATCGACGAGCAGTACTTC CASSLEGRGIDEQYF
- TRBJ2-7 TRBD2 TRBV10-2 TGCGCCAGCTCCGGGACTAGCGGGGGGCGCTACGAGCAGTACTTC CASSGTSGGRYEQYF
- TRBJ2-1 TRBD2 TRBV2 TGTGCCAGCAGTGAAGTATCCCTAGCGGGGAACAATGAGCAGTTCTTC CASSEVSLAGNNEQFF
few TRBJ2-1 TRBD2 TRBV20-1 TGCAGTGCTAGGGCAGGGTCTAGCGGATACAATGAGCAGTTCTTC CSARAGSSGYNEQFF
- TRBJ2-1 - TRBV2 TGTGCCAGCAAGTGGGACCCTGGACAGTACAATGAGCAGTTCTTC CASKWDPGQYNEQFF
- TRBJ1-1 TRBD1 TRBV30 TGTGCCTGGAGTGGGGGAGACGGACAGGTGGCTTTTGTGAACACTGAAGCTTTCTTT CAWSGGDGQVAFVNTEAFF
- TRBJ2-7 TRBD2 TRBV2 TGTGCCAGCAGGACCAAACTAACTAGCGGTTACGAGCAGTACTTC CASRTKLTSGYEQYF
- TRBJ1-4 - TRBV20-1 TGCAGTGCTAGACCCGGGACCACAGGTGAAAAACTGTTTTTT CSARPGTTGEKLFF
few TRBJ1-5 TRBD1 TRBV6-1 TGTGCCAGCAGTGATGGCCTCGGGACAGGGCTAAATCAGCCCCAGCATTTT CASSDGLGTGLNQPQHF
- TRBJ1-1 TRBD1 TRBV12-3/TRBV12-4 TGTGCCAGCAGTTTTCGGACAGGTGTGAACACTGAAGCTTTCTTT CASSFRTGVNTEAFF
many TRBJ1-5 - TRBV19 TGTGCCAGTAGTGAGACAGGTTATCAGCCCCAGCATTTT CASSETGYQPQHF
many TRBJ1-2 - TRBV13 TGTGCCAGCAGCCTAGGGACGGGTTTTTATGGCTACACCTTC CASSLGTGFYGYTF
- TRBJ2-5 - TRBV20-1 TGCAGTGGCGTGGTACAAGAGACCCAGTACTTC CSGVVQETQYF
few TRBJ2-3 - TRBV28 TGTGCCATCCCTATAGCCCCTAGCACAGATACGCAGTATTTT CAIPIAPSTDTQYF
many TRBJ2-7 - TRBV6-5 TGTGCCAGCAGTTACTCGAGGGGGGACGCCTACGAGCAGTACTTC CASSYSRGDAYEQYF
- TRBJ1-1 - TRBV28 TGTGCCAGCAGCGCCCGGACGGAGATCACTGAAGCTTTCTTT CASSARTEITEAFF
few TRBJ1-5 TRBD1 TRBV18 TGTGCCAGCTCACCCCGGACAGGGGGCTATCAGCCCCAGCATTTT CASSPRTGGYQPQHF
- TRBJ1-1 - TRBV29-1 TGCAGCGTTGAGCAGGGGCGAGTCACTGAAGCTTTCTTT CSVEQGRVTEAFF
- TRBJ2-7 TRBD2 TRBV6-6 TGTGCCAGCAGTGCGCCTAGCGGCTCCTACGAGCAGTACTTC CASSAPSGSYEQYF
many TRBJ1-1 - TRBV3-1 TGTGCCAGCAGCTCAACAGCAAACACTGAAGCTTTCTTT CASSSTANTEAFF
- TRBJ2-2 - TRBV11-3 TGTGCCAGCAGCCCGACGACTTCTACCGGGGAGCTGTTTTTT CASSPTTSTGELFF
- TRBJ2-1 TRBD1 TRBV9 TGTGCCAGCAGCGTTCGAGGACAGGGTCAGGACAATGAGCAGTTCTTC CASSVRGQGQDNEQFF
- TRBJ2-1 - TRBV28 TGTGCCAGCAGTTTATACAGAACCAATGAGCAGTTCTTC CASSLYRTNEQFF
many TRBJ2-1 - TRBV4-1 TGCGCCAGCAGCCCCGGACTCGTCAATGAGCAGTTCTTC CASSPGLVNEQFF
- TRBJ1-1 - TRBV18 TGTGCCAGCTCACCCGGGGGGGGAAGGGTGAACACTGAAGCTTTCTTT CASSPGGGRVNTEAFF
few TRBJ1-5 TRBD1 TRBV2 TGTGCCAGCAGGGAAGCCGACAGGGTCAATCAGCCCCAGCATTTT CASREADRVNQPQHF
few TRBJ2-5 - TRBV9 TGTGCCAGCAACTCACCACAGGAAGCTCAAGAGACCCAGTACTTC CASNSPQEAQETQYF
- TRBJ1-1 - TRBV29-1 TGCAGCGTAGCCCGGGAGACTGAAGCTTTCTTT CSVARETEAFF
- TRBJ1-2 TRBD1 TRBV9 TGTGCCAGCAGCGCCCGACAGGGATCCAACTATGGCTACACCTTC CASSARQGSNYGYTF
- TRBJ1-5 - TRBV28 TGTGCCAGCAGCCGGGCAGGGTTACCAGACCAGCCCCAGCATTTT CASSRAGLPDQPQHF
- TRBJ2-7 - TRBV12-3/TRBV12-4 TGTGCCAGCAGTTTAGGGGGCTCCAGCTCCTACGAGCAGTACTTC CASSLGGSSSYEQYF
many TRBJ2-6 - TRBV5-1 TGCGCCAGCAGCTTTGGGGGGCTGACTGGGGCCAACGTCCTGACTTTC CASSFGGLTGANVLTF
few TRBJ2-3 TRBD1 TRBV2 TGTGCCAGCAGCGCTTCGACGGGACAGAACACAGATACGCAGTATTTT CASSASTGQNTDTQYF
few TRBJ2-7 TRBD2 TRBV6-5 TGTGCCAGCAGTTACTCGGGAGGGCCCTCCTACGAGCAGTACTTC CASSYSGGPSYEQYF
- TRBJ2-1 TRBD2 TRBV5-1 TGCGCCAGCAGCTTGACTCCGGGACTACTTAACAATGAGCAGTTCTTC CASSLTPGLLNNEQFF
- TRBJ2-7 - TRBV19 TGTGCCAGTAGTATAGCTTTGGGGCAGCTCTCCTACGAGCAGTACTTC CASSIALGQLSYEQYF
- TRBJ2-7 - TRBV27 TGTGCCAGCAGTCCCGGGGGCCCAGGGTCACCCGGCGAGCAGTACTTC CASSPGGPGSPGEQYF
- TRBJ2-5 - TRBV7-6 TGTGCCAGCAGCTTAGGGGTAGAGACCCAGTACTTC CASSLGVETQYF
few TRBJ2-1 - TRBV5-5 TGTGCCAGCACCGAGGAAAGGGGCAATGAGCAGTTCTTC CASTEERGNEQFF
few TRBJ1-1 - TRBV6-5 TGTGCCAGCAGCCCTGGTGACACTGAAGCTTTCTTT CASSPGDTEAFF
few TRBJ1-1 - TRBV18 TGTGCCAGCTCACCAACAGGTGTGAACACTGAAGCTTTCTTT CASSPTGVNTEAFF
- TRBJ1-2 - TRBV20-1 TGCAGTGCTAGAGCCGACAAGGGCTCTAACTATGGCTACACCTTC CSARADKGSNYGYTF
- TRBJ1-1 - TRBV29-1 TGCAGCGTTGAAGACCCCCCCGGACAGAAAGACTTT CSVEDPPGQKDF
- TRBJ2-7 - TRBV3-1 TGTGCCAGCAGCCAAGGCGGCGGTGACCTCGGTCAGTACTTC CASSQGGGDLGQYF
once TRBJ1-2 TRBD1 TRBV24-1 TGTGCCACCAGTGATTTCGGGACAGGGGAATCTGGCTACACCTTC CATSDFGTGESGYTF
- TRBJ2-7 - TRBV6-5 TGTGCCAGCAGTTACTCGATAGGCGGGTTCCCCTACGAGCAGTACTTC CASSYSIGGFPYEQYF
- TRBJ2-3 TRBD1 TRBV27 TGTGCCAGCAGTTTCGGGGCAGGGGGTACAGATACGCAGTATTTT CASSFGAGGTDTQYF
few TRBJ2-7 TRBD2 TRBV7-6 TGTGCCAGCAGCGTAGCGGGAGGCTACGAGCAGTACTTC CASSVAGGYEQYF
- TRBJ2-7 - TRBV14 TGTGCCAGCAGCCAAGTTAGCACAGGTGCCTACGAGCAGTACTTC CASSQVSTGAYEQYF
few TRBJ2-1 - TRBV7-2 TGTGCCAGCAGCCCTGGGTACAGGAGCAATGAGCAGTTCTTC CASSPGYRSNEQFF
many TRBJ1-2 - TRBV11-2 TGTGCCAGCAGCTTAGACGCATGGGCCAGGCTCAGTGGCTACACCTTC CASSLDAWARLSGYTF